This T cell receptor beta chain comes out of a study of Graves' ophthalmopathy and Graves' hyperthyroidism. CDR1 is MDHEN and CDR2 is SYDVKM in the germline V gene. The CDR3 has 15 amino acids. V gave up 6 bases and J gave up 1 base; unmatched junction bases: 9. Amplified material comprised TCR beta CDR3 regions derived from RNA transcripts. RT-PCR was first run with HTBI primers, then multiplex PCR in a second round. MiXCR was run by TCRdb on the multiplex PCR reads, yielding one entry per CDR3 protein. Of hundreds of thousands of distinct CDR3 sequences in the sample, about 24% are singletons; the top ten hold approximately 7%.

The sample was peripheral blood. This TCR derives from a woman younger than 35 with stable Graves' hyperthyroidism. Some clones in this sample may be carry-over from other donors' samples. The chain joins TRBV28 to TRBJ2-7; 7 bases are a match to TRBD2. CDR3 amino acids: CASRTGTTLSYEQYF. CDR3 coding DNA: TGTGCCAGCAGAACCGGGACTACTCTTTCCTACGAGCAGTACTTC.